This TCR beta chain emerged from a study of T cell repertoires in cytomegalovirus infection (dated by TCRdb to between 2017 and 2020). Background for the entire study: The HLA type of each donor mattered for the analysis, because public TCR beta signatures pointed to carriage of CMV infection along with the matching HLA type. General study outcomes and caveats: In the ex vivo response, HLA-C-restricted CMV-specific TCR beta clonotypes were dominant, and in two of eight donors the single most frequent clonotype came from this HLA-C-restricted group. Cumulative frequency of public TCR beta family members discriminated carriers of CMV infection plus the relevant HLA type in this cohort and an independent approximately 400-donor cohort.

V sheds 4 bases and J sheds 0 bases, leaving 8 bases between their ends. The CDR3 spans 14 residues, from the cysteine through the phenylalanine. Left in the record is the CDR3 DNA by itself, 42 bases read in frame from the first base. The CDR1 and CDR2 encoded by the germline V gene are SGHRS and YFSETQ. In the case of this clonotype: It has no known antigen specificity. The sample holds no much larger clone one base away, and base qualities are not on file.

The instrument was an Illumina HiSeq 1500. TCRdb applied fastp at Q25 and MiXCR to the public reads, then kept only in-frame beta chains. Identical CDR3 protein sequences are pooled into one entry, listed with their most common genes and DNA. The sample records under 90,000 distinct CDR3 sequences, about 22% of which are singletons. The ten largest clonotypes hold 79% of the sample. The sequence came from a human donor in good health (CMV status not recorded). Some clones in this sample may be carry-over from other donors' samples. The sequence is built from TRBV5-1 and TRBJ2-1, with the D gene uncertain. Sequencing input: PBMCs, sequenced either directly or after in vitro stimulation (not recorded which). The DNA reads TGCGCCAGCAGCGGGTTAGCCTCCTACAATGAGCAGTTCTTC. Its product reads: CASSGLASYNEQFF.